These 3 T cell receptor beta chains originate from one sample sequenced in a study of blood T cell repertoires in COVID-19. The table came from immunoSEQ multiplex PCR; TCRdb's copy has only in-frame clones and leaves some out. The sample lists about 95,000 clones, more than 80% seen once, with 2.7% in the top ten. The sequencing sample was made of peripheral blood. The receptor set was obtained from a man aged 50-59 years with COVID-19, enrolled during active disease.

The genes are TRBV11-3 and TRBJ2-1; possible D gene TRBD1, 6 bases. CDR1 and CDR2 from the germline V gene are SGHNT and YENEEA. The CDR3 contains 16 residues. V lost 4 bases and J 2 bases, leaving 15 bases between the germline ends. The CDR3 is CASSSLPGDTYNEQFF. The CDR3 nucleotides are TGTGCCAGCAGCTCCCTACCAGGGGACACCTACAATGAGCAGTTCTTC. Looking up the rest from reference TRBV11-3 and TRBJ2-1 gives the full variable domain: EAGVVQSPRYKIIEKKQPVAFWCNPISGHNTLYWYLQNLGQGPELLIRYENEEAVDDSQLPKDRFSAERLKGVDSTLKIQPAELGDSAVYLCASSSLPGDTYNEQFFGPGTRLTVL.

This chain joins TRBV7-3 and TRBJ1-2, with D unresolved. CDR1 is SGHTA and CDR2 is FQGTGA in the germline V gene. This CDR3 is 15 amino acids long. V dropped 1 base and J dropped 0 bases, with 9 bases sitting between them. CDR3 DNA: TGTGCCAGCAGCTTAATGGGAGGGCCTAACTATGGCTACACCTTC. Residues: CASSLMGGPNYGYTF.

This clone was observed once. The chain has TRBV25-1 and TRBJ1-4; 9 bases align to TRBD1. Germline loops: CDR1 MGHDK, CDR2 SYGVNS. The CDR3 totals 15 residues. V trimming: 0 bases; J trimming: 5 bases; junction bases outside the gene matches: 1. Written as DNA, the CDR3 is TGTGCCAGCAGTGAATATGGGACAGGGAATGAAAAACTGTTTTTT. It specifies CASSEYGTGNEKLFF.